This T cell receptor beta chain appears in the sequencing data of a study of T cell responses to AZD1222 COVID-19 vaccine. Findings and limits, study-wide: Scientists sampled the repertoires only once the peak T cell response had passed. Unmutated variant regions are reportedly targeted by nearly half of spike-specific TCRs.

The CDR3 loop spans 12 amino acids. The V end lost 7 bases, the J end lost 12 bases, and 18 bases lay between the germline ends. The germline V gene encodes CDR1 MDHEN and CDR2 SYDVKM. Second-dose recipients at about 4 or about 12 weeks were treated as one pooled group. Turning to this clone: The antigen is not known.

Here immunoSEQ multiplex PCR was the method, and the copy in TCRdb shows in-frame clones only, minus some. The repertoire consists of just over 150,000 clones, with about nine tenths occurring once and the leading ten covering just over 9%. The sequence came from an adult who received the AZD1222 COVID-19 vaccine. The sequencing used peripheral blood, collected 28 days after the second AZD1222 dose. The chain couples TRBV28 to TRBJ1-1, with D uncertain. DNA for the CDR3: TGTGCCAGCACCCTTTATACCTTTCGCCCTTTCTTT. Its protein is CASTLYTFRPFF. The full variable domain, its missing parts supplied by reference TRBV28 and TRBJ1-1, is DVKVTQSSRYLVKRTGEKVFLECVQDMDHENMFWYRQDPGLGLRLIYFSYDVKMKEKGDIPEGYSVSREKKERFSLILESASTNQTSMYLCASTLYTFRPFFGQGTRLTVV.